The text below deals with one TCR beta chain. Its specificity is not known. Cultured CD4+ T cell DNA underwent sequencing with the Oncomine TCR Beta short-read assay. Via MiXCR, TCRdb re-called the PCR reads, giving one row per CDR3 protein. The sample consists of under 25,000 distinct CDR3 sequences, 80% of them appearing once. CDR3 size: 15 residues. V dropped 5 bases and J dropped 5 bases, with 15 bases sitting between them. Documented treatment: roughly 11-day PBMC culture with coronavirus spike peptide pools or control peptides (ViraFEST assay). This record comes from a study of vaccination and CD4 T cells after COVID-19. Study-wide context: Cellular stimulation was performed using overlapping spike peptides derived from SARS-CoV-2, HCoV-NL63, HCoV-OC43 and HCoV-229E. Whole-study findings and limits: Convalescent patients showed a median around 90% of reactive clones that were seen only post-vaccination.

The sample was CD4+ T cells from blood, cultured in vitro, taken after SARS-CoV-2 vaccination. The clonotype was recovered from a human donor who received a COVID-19 vaccine. The chain employs TRBV12-3 or TRBV12-4 and TRBJ2-2; D unclear. The CDR3 protein is CASSPMARRTGELFF. The CDR3 DNA follows: TGTGCCAGCAGTCCCATGGCCAGACGAACCGGGGAGCTGTTTTTT.